The rows below give T cell receptor beta chains drawn from one sample of a study of CD8 T cells in Susac syndrome. TCRdb ran MiXCR on the immunoSEQ multiplex PCR reads and lists one entry per CDR3 protein. The table includes under 95,000 distinct CDR3 sequences, 95% detected once. Sequencing used CD8+ T cells from PBMCs. All receptors derive from a human donor with Susac syndrome. Each CDR3 is given with its conserved first and last residue. A D gene is named only where the DNA matches it firmly. Size values are once, few and many counts, or a class for expanded clones, and some rows have none.

D gene	V gene	clone size	J gene	CDR3 protein	CDR3 DNA
NA	TRBV24-1	NA	TRBJ2-3	CATSDLGHFTDTQYF	TGTGCCACCAGTGATTTGGGGCACTTCACAGATACGCAGTATTTT
TRBD1	TRBV7-9	NA	TRBJ2-2	CASSWARDSNTGELFF	TGTGCCAGCAGCTGGGCCCGGGACAGTAACACCGGGGAGCTGTTTTTT
NA	TRBV5-6	NA	TRBJ2-1	CASSPVGNEQFF	TGTGCCAGCAGCCCCGTGGGCAATGAGCAGTTCTTC
NA	TRBV20-1	NA	TRBJ2-3	CSARDTRPDLPTDTQYF	TGCAGTGCTAGAGATACCAGACCGGATCTGCCAACAGATACGCAGTATTTT
TRBD2	TRBV9	NA	TRBJ2-2	CASSVGLAVNTGELFF	TGTGCCAGCAGCGTGGGACTAGCGGTGAACACCGGGGAGCTGTTTTTT
NA	TRBV25-1	NA	TRBJ2-2	CASSGTGDTGELFF	TGTGCCAGCAGTGGTACAGGAGACACCGGGGAGCTGTTTTTT
NA	TRBV29-1	NA	TRBJ2-7	CSVRDTYEQYF	TGCAGCGTCCGGGACACCTACGAGCAGTACTTC
TRBD1	TRBV19	NA	TRBJ2-7	CASSPGQGPSYEQYF	TGTGCCAGTAGCCCTGGACAGGGCCCTTCCTACGAGCAGTACTTC
TRBD2	TRBV12-5	NA	TRBJ2-7	CASDGSGISYEQYF	TGTGCTAGTGATGGGAGCGGGATCTCCTACGAGCAGTACTTC
TRBD2	TRBV11-2	NA	TRBJ2-3	CASSLSTSDTDTQYF	TGTGCCAGCAGCTTGTCGACTAGCGACACAGATACGCAGTATTTT
NA	TRBV9	NA	TRBJ2-5	CASSPSRRDFVTQYF	TGTGCCAGCAGCCCCTCCCGGAGGGATTTCGTGACCCAGTACTTC
NA	TRBV25-1	NA	TRBJ2-5	CASTPRGAKETQYF	TGTGCCAGCACCCCTCGGGGGGCGAAGGAGACCCAGTACTTC
NA	TRBV29-1	NA	TRBJ1-1	CSVEGGRDTEAFF	TGCAGCGTTGAAGGTGGCAGGGACACTGAAGCTTTCTTT
NA	TRBV24-1	NA	TRBJ2-5	CATSDHLQETQYF	TGTGCCACCAGTGATCACCTCCAAGAGACCCAGTACTTC
TRBD2	TRBV27	NA	TRBJ2-6	CASSSGVSGANVLTF	TGTGCCAGCAGCAGCGGGGTCTCTGGGGCCAACGTCCTGACTTTC
NA	TRBV19	NA	TRBJ2-1	CASSIVGTLYNEQFF	TGTGCCAGTAGTATAGTCGGGACCCTTTACAATGAGCAGTTCTTC
NA	TRBV29-1	few	TRBJ2-7	CSVEVEALGQYF	TGCAGCGTTGAAGTCGAGGCTCTTGGGCAGTACTTC
NA	TRBV28	NA	TRBJ1-2	CASSLDPPASYGYTF	TGTGCCAGCAGTTTAGACCCCCCCGCCTCCTATGGCTACACCTTC
TRBD2	TRBV20-1	NA	TRBJ2-3	CSADSGRETDTQYF	TGCAGTGCCGACAGCGGGAGGGAGACAGATACGCAGTATTTT